The present T cell receptor (beta chain) was sequenced within a study of T cells in Graves' hyperthyroidism and ophthalmopathy. At the level of the study: Peripheral blood draws took place at initial diagnosis, ahead of any treatment.

This clonotype was seen a handful of times. Antigen unknown. From RNA transcripts, TCR beta CDR3 regions were amplified. The study used the HTBI primer set for a first-round RT-PCR of the TCR CDR3. TCRdb re-analysed the multiplex PCR reads in MiXCR, keeping a single row per CDR3 protein. The sample has 350,000 to 400,000 distinct CDR3 sequences, about 15% seen once. Stable Graves' hyperthyroidism denoted no ophthalmopathy progression over 18 months. Hyperthyroidism patients were newly diagnosed, had disease duration under 2 months, and were aged 18 to 65 years. The V gene's germline CDR1 is PRHDT and CDR2 FYEKMQ (reference sequence). CDR3 length equals 14 residues. Trimming left V 5 bases short and J 2 bases short, with 13 bases between. The study's findings and limits: Among clonotypes expanded in thyroid above 0.001, most were also found in blood.

This clonotype was obtained from a woman under 40 with Graves' hyperthyroidism. This sequence joins TRBV13 and TRBJ2-7; possibly TRBD1 for D (6 bases). The sequenced sample was blood. The CDR3 loop reads CASSITGHPYEQYF. The CDR3 nucleotides read TGTGCCAGCAGCATTACAGGGCACCCCTACGAGCAGTACTTC.